This T cell receptor beta chain was recorded in a study of tumor and adjacent non-tumor tissue in lung cancer. Three rounds of nested PCR, following a modified ARM-PCR protocol, produced the TCRbeta library. MiXCR was run by TCRdb on the multiplex PCR reads, yielding one entry per CDR3 protein. The data contain about 43,000 distinct CDR3 sequences, more than 50% of them singletons. This clonotype has at least ten counts. Germline V CDR1 and CDR2: MNHEY, SVGAGI. The CDR3 consists of 16 residues. Trimming left V 3 bases short and J 3 bases short, with 14 bases between. No cell sorting was done before RNA was extracted from the tissue. More than 3 cm separated this lung sample from the edge of the tumor.

The source is a man aged 50-60 years with non-small cell lung cancer. The specimen was distant non-tumor lung tissue. V gene TRBV6-5 combines with J gene TRBJ2-2; D assignment may be TRBD1 or TRBD2 (7 bases each). The CDR3 reads CASSYSGGGHTGELFF. The CDR3 DNA sequence: TGTGCCAGCAGTTATTCAGGGGGGGGACACACCGGGGAGCTGTTTTTT.